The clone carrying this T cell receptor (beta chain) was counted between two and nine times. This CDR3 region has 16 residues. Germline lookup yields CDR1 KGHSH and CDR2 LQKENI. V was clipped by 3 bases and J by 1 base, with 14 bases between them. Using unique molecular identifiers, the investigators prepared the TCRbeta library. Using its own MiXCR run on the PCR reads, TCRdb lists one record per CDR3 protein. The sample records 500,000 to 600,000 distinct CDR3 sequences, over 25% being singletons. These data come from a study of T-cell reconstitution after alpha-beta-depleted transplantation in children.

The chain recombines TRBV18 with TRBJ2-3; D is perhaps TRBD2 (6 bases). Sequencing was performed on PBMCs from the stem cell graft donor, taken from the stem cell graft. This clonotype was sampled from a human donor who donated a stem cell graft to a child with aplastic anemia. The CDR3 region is CASSPGLQIGTDTQYF. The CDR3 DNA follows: TGTGCCAGCTCACCGGGACTTCAAATAGGCACAGATACGCAGTATTTT.